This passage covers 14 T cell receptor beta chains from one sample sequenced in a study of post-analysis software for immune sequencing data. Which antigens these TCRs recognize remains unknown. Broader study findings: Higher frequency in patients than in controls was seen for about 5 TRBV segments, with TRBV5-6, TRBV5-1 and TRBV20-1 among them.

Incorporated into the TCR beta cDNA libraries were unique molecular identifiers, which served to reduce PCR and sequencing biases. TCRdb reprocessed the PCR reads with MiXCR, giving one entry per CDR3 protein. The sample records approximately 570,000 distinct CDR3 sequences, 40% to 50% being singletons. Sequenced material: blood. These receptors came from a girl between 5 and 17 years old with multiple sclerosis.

In nucleotides, the CDR3 is TGCGCCAGCAGCTTTGCGGGACAGGGGGTTAAAGAGACCCAGTACTTC. Translation gives CASSFAGQGVKETQYF. The chain employs TRBV5-1 and TRBJ2-5; TRBD1 matches 11 bases. The CDR3 contains 16 residues. V shed 2 bases, J shed 3 bases, and the junction held 6 bases outside the gene matches. Germline values: CDR1 SGHRS, CDR2 YFSETQ.

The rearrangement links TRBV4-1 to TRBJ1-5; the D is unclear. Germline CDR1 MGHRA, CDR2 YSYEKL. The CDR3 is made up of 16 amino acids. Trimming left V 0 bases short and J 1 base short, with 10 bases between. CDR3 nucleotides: TGCGCCAGCAGCCAAGATAACGCACCAAGCAATCAGCCCCAGCATTTT. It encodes CASSQDNAPSNQPQHF.

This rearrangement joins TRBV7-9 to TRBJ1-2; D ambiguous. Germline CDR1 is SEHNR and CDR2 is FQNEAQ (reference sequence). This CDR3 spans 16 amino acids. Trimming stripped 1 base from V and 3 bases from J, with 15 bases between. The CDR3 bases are TGTGCCAGCAGCTTAGACCGGGAGACCCAGGACTATGGCTACACCTTC. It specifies CASSLDRETQDYGYTF.

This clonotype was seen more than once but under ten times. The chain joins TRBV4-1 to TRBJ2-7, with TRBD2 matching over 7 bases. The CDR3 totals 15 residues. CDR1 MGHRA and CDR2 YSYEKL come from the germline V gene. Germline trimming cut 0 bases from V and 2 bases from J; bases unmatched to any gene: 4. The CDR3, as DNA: TGCGCCAGCAGCCAAGAGGGAGGGCAGGCCTACGAGCAGTACTTC. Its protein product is CASSQEGGQAYEQYF.

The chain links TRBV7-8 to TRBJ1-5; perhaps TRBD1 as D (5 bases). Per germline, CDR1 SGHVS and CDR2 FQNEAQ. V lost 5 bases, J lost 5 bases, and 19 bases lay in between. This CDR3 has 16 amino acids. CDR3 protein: CASSRFPAGPDQPQHF. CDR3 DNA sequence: TGTGCCAGCAGCCGCTTCCCGGCAGGGCCAGATCAGCCCCAGCATTTT. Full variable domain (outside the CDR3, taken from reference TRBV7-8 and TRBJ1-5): GAGVSQSPRYKVAKRGQDVALRCDPISGHVSLFWYQQALGQGPEFLTYFQNEAQLDKSGLPSDRFFAERPEGSVSTLKIQRTQQEDSAVYLCASSRFPAGPDQPQHFGDGTRLSIL.

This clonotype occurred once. The CDR3 reads CASSSPDRSENEQFF. As DNA, the CDR3 is TGTGCCAGCAGTTCCCCGGACAGGTCTGAGAATGAGCAGTTCTTC. The V gene is TRBV6-6, the J gene TRBJ2-1; 7 bases match TRBD1. Germline V gene sequence: CDR1 MNHNY, CDR2 SVGAGI (reference sequence). The CDR3 consists of 15 residues. After removal of 4 bases from V and 7 bases from J, the junction contained 10 bases not matched to a gene.

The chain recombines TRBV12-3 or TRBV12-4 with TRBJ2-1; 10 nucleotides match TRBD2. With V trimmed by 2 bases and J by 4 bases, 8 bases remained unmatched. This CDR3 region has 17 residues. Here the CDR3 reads CASSLTLTSGEYNEQFF. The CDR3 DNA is TGTGCCAGCAGTTTAACCCTAACTAGCGGGGAGTACAATGAGCAGTTCTTC.

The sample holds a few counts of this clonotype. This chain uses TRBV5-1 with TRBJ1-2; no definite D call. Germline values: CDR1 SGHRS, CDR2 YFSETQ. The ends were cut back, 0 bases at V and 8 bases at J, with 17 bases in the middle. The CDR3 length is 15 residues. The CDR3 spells CASSLDALPSEGYTF. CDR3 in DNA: TGCGCCAGCAGCTTGGATGCTCTACCGTCTGAGGGCTACACCTTC.

In DNA, the CDR3 is TGCAGTGCTAGAAATAGGGGGCAGGGAACAGATACGCAGTATTTT. This gives the protein CSARNRGQGTDTQYF. The chain combines TRBV20-1 with TRBJ2-3; 7 nucleotides align to TRBD1. This CDR3 is 15 amino acids long. CDR1 and CDR2 (germline): DFQATT, SNEGSKA (reference sequence). V lost 2 bases, J lost 3 bases, and 8 bases stayed unmatched.

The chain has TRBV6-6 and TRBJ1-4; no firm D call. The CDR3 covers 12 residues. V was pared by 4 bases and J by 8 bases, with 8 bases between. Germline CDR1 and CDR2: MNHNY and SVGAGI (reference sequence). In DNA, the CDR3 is TGTGCCAGCAGTTTTCGTCCCGAAAAACTGTTTTTT. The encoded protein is CASSFRPEKLFF.

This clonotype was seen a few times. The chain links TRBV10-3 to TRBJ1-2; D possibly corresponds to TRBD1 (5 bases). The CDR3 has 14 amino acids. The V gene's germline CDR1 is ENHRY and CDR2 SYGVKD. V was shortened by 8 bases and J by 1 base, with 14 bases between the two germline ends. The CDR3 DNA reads TGTGCCATCGCCGGGGGTGAGGGTAACTATGGCTACACCTTC. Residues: CAIAGGEGNYGYTF.

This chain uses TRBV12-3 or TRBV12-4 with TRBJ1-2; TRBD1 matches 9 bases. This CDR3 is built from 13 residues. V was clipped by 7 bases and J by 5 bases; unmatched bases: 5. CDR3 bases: TGTGCCAGCACCCGGGGGACAGGGTATGGCTACACCTTC. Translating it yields CASTRGTGYGYTF.

CDR3 nucleotide sequence: TGTGCCAGCAGTTACTCGCAGGGAACGTACCAAGAGACCCAGTACTTC. Amino acid sequence: CASSYSQGTYQETQYF. The chain uses TRBV6-6 and TRBJ2-5, with D tentatively TRBD1 (5 bases). Trimming stripped 0 bases from V and 0 bases from J, with 11 bases between. The CDR3 totals 16 residues. Germline CDR1 is MNHNY and CDR2 is SVGAGI (reference sequence).

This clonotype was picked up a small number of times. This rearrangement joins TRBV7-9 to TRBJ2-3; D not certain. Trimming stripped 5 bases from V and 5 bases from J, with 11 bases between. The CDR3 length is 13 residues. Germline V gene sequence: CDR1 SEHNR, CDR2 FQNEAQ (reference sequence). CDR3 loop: CASSVDRLDTQYF. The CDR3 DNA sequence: TGTGCCAGCAGCGTCGACCGACTAGATACGCAGTATTTT.